One sample yielded the 19 T cell receptor beta chains listed below, sequenced in a study of post-analysis software for immune sequencing data. Broader study findings: Patients used about 5 TRBV segments, including TRBV5-6, TRBV5-1 and TRBV20-1, more often than controls.

The antigens for these receptors are not known. Unique-molecular-identifier-tagged TCR beta cDNA libraries were used. MiXCR, run by TCRdb on the PCR reads, gives a single entry per CDR3 protein. The sample has about 500,000 distinct CDR3 sequences, around 40% seen once. The sequencing input was blood. These receptors all come from a girl aged 5-17 years with multiple sclerosis.

The rearrangement links TRBV7-2 to TRBJ2-3; D may be TRBD1 (5 bases). V gave up 7 bases and J gave up 2 bases, with 10 bases separating them. This CDR3 spans 13 amino acids. Germline-derived CDR1 and CDR2 are SGHTA and FQGNSA. Here the CDR3 DNA reads TGTGCCAGCAACGGACAAGTCACAGATACGCAGTATTTT. This encodes CASNGQVTDTQYF.

This chain links TRBV12-3 or TRBV12-4 with TRBJ2-7; 15 bases agree with TRBD2. This CDR3 is 17 amino acids long. Trimming at V came to 3 bases and at J to 5 bases, leaving 8 bases not matched to a gene. CDR3 amino acids: CASSFFGLAGGRHEQYF. CDR3 nucleotide sequence: TGTGCCAGCAGTTTTTTTGGACTAGCGGGAGGGAGGCACGAGCAGTACTTC.

V usage is TRBV9 and J usage is TRBJ2-5; no clear D gene. Trimming removed 5 bases from V and 11 bases from J, with 22 bases in between. This CDR3 contains 14 residues. Germline V gives CDR1 SGDLS, CDR2 YYNGEE. The CDR3 nucleotides read TGTGCCAGCAGTTCCGGAAACTCCTACAATGAGCAGTACTTC. This encodes CASSSGNSYNEQYF.

The sample holds a few counts of this clonotype. This rearrangement joins TRBV20-1 to TRBJ2-5; 9 nucleotides line up with TRBD1. The J call may be faulty, since TRBJ2-7 better matches the DNA end. The CDR3 sequence is 14 residues long. In germline, CDR1 is DFQATT, CDR2 SNEGSKA (reference sequence). The CDR3 spells CSARLRDRDYEQYF. As DNA, the CDR3 is TGCAGTGCCCGCCTAAGGGACAGGGACTACGAGCAGTACTTC.

The chain couples TRBV5-1 to TRBJ2-7; 7 bases are shared with TRBD2. CDR1 SGHRS and CDR2 YFSETQ come from the germline V gene. The CDR3 runs to 14 residues. V lost 1 base to trimming and J lost 7 bases; unmatched junction nucleotides: 8. Here the CDR3 DNA reads TGCGCCAGCAGCTTGACCATCACAGCGGGGGAGCAGTACTTC. It encodes CASSLTITAGEQYF. Combining the CDR3 with reference TRBV5-1 and TRBJ2-7 gives the whole variable domain KAGVTQTPRYLIKTRGQQVTLSCSPISGHRSVSWYQQTPGQGLQFLFEYFSETQRNKGNFPGRFSGRQFSNSRSEMNVSTLELGDSALYLCASSLTITAGEQYFGPGTRLTVT.

The chain is built from TRBV6-4 and TRBJ2-6; the D gene could be TRBD1 or TRBD2 (6 bases each). The CDR3 is 15 residues long. CDR1 is MRHNA and CDR2 is SNTAGT in the germline V gene. V lost 3 bases to trimming and J lost 3 bases, with 9 bases between them. In DNA, the CDR3 is TGTGCCAGCAGTGAACAGGGAGGTGGGGCCAACGTCCTGACTTTC. Amino acid sequence: CASSEQGGGANVLTF.

The gene calls are TRBV24-1 and TRBJ2-5; 7 nucleotides agree with TRBD1. V shed 2 bases, J shed 1 base, and the junction held 0 bases outside the gene matches. The CDR3 length is 14 residues. Germline values: CDR1 KGHDR, CDR2 SFDVKD. The CDR3 sequence is CATSDWDSQETQYF. CDR3 DNA: TGTGCCACCAGTGATTGGGACAGCCAAGAGACCCAGTACTTC.

The genes are TRBV6-1 and TRBJ2-4, with no clear D. The DNA end lines up better with TRBJ2-7; the J call may be wrong. The CDR3 runs to 13 residues. Germline V gene sequence: CDR1 MNHNS, CDR2 SASEGT. CDR3 residues: CASSERFFYEQYF. The CDR3, as DNA: TGTGCCAGCAGTGAACGCTTTTTCTACGAGCAGTACTTC.

J is TRBJ2-5 and V is TRBV4-1, with 12 bases fitting TRBD1. The J call may be in error: the DNA end matches TRBJ2-7 better. Germline values: CDR1 MGHRA, CDR2 YSYEKL. The CDR3 runs 16 residues. CDR3 in amino acids: CASSQEGTGGPYEQYF. The CDR3 DNA reads as TGCGCCAGCAGCCAAGAAGGGACAGGGGGCCCGTACGAGCAGTACTTC.

V gene TRBV20-1 combines with J gene TRBJ2-7; D is undetermined. Germline CDR1 and CDR2: DFQATT and SNEGSKA (reference sequence). V was shortened by 1 base and J by 0 bases, with 7 bases between the two germline ends. The CDR3 contains 13 residues. Here the CDR3 reads CSARVPGSYEQYF. CDR3 in DNA: TGCAGTGCTAGAGTCCCGGGCTCCTACGAGCAGTACTTC.

This clonotype was picked up one time. The gene calls are TRBV9 and TRBJ2-5; D remains unclear. CDR1 is SGDLS and CDR2 is YYNGEE in the germline V gene. The CDR3 spans 13 residues. Between the trimmed V and J ends, which lost 0 bases and 11 bases, there was a span of 14 bases. CDR3 DNA sequence: TGTGCCAGCAGCGTAGACAGAAACAATGAGCAGTACTTC. Protein product: CASSVDRNNEQYF.

The chain recombines TRBV10-2 with TRBJ2-5; D is perhaps TRBD2 (5 bases). Germline V CDR1 and CDR2: WSHSY, SAAADI. The CDR3 has 13 residues. V was cut by 6 bases and J by 0 bases, with 8 bases left in between. As DNA, the CDR3 is TGCGCCAGCAGGGAGGTCGACCAAGAGACCCAGTACTTC. Translating gives CASREVDQETQYF.

The chain carries TRBV9 and TRBJ2-3; TRBD2 is a possible D gene (7 bases). The V end lost 4 bases, the J end lost 4 bases, and 16 bases lay between the germline ends. CDR1 is SGDLS and CDR2 is YYNGEE in the germline V gene. CDR3 size: 15 residues. The CDR3 is CASSFAAGASDTQYF. DNA for the CDR3: TGTGCCAGCAGCTTCGCTGCGGGGGCTTCAGATACGCAGTATTTT.

The chain is built from TRBV7-2 and TRBJ2-3; D gene ambiguous. The ends were cut back, 4 bases at V and 0 bases at J, with 8 bases in the middle. Germline assignment: CDR1 SGHTA and CDR2 FQGNSA. This CDR3 spans 14 amino acids. Here the CDR3 DNA reads TGTGCCAGCAGCTCTAGACGGAGCACAGATACGCAGTATTTT. Translating it yields CASSSRRSTDTQYF.

The rearrangement uses TRBV29-1 and TRBJ2-7; 7 bases match TRBD1. The V segment lost 4 bases and the J segment 7 bases; nucleotides outside the gene matches: 4. CDR3 length equals 11 residues. Germline CDR1 SQVTM, CDR2 ANQGSEA. CDR3 in DNA: TGCAGCGTTGGACAGGGCGGTGAGCAGTACTTC. This codes for CSVGQGGEQYF.

With regard to this clonotype: One base away lies a much larger clone, so this may be a sequencing read error. This CDR3 reads CASKDSGANVLTF. The CDR3 DNA follows: TGTGCCAGCAAAGACTCTGGGGCCAACGTCCTGACTTTC. V usage is TRBV6-6 and J usage is TRBJ2-6, with D hard to call. This CDR3 region has 13 residues. V was clipped by 7 bases and J by 0 bases, with 4 bases between them. Germline assignment: CDR1 MNHNY and CDR2 SVGAGI (reference sequence).

This clonotype came up a few times. The CDR3 nucleotides are TGCGCCAGCAGCGGTGGAGAGGGAAGGGATGGCTACACCTTC. Translation gives CASSGGEGRDGYTF. The chain couples TRBV5-1 to TRBJ1-2; D is unresolved. The CDR3 extends over 14 amino acids. V lost 4 bases and J lost 6, with 16 bases in between. Germline V gene data show CDR1 as SGHRS and CDR2 as YFSETQ.

This chain joins TRBV6-5 and TRBJ2-1; 7 bases match TRBD2. This CDR3 contains 16 residues. Unmatched junction bases numbered 4, after V lost 2 bases and J lost 0 bases. Germline V gene lookup returns CDR1 MNHEY and CDR2 SVGAGI. The chain's CDR3 is CASSYGLADSYNEQFF. CDR3 nucleotide sequence: TGTGCCAGCAGTTACGGGCTAGCGGACTCCTACAATGAGCAGTTCTTC.

The chain links TRBV20-1 to TRBJ2-7, with 10 bases aligning to TRBD1. CDR3 size: 16 residues. V trimming: 3 bases; J trimming: 2 bases; junction bases outside the gene matches: 10. CDR1 and CDR2 from the germline V gene are DFQATT and SNEGSKA (reference sequence). In nucleotides, the CDR3 is TGCAGTGCTAGTTTAGGGACAGGGGTCCCCCCCTACGAGCAGTACTTC. It is translated as CSASLGTGVPPYEQYF.